A selection of T cell receptor beta chains follows, all from one sample in a study of blood T cells in healthy people across ages. MiXCR was run by TCRdb on the 5' RACE reads, yielding one entry per CDR3 protein. Seen here are 1,500,000 or so distinct CDR3 sequences, 42% observed once, and the top ten hold 4%. The sequenced sample was blood. The receptors originated from a woman aged 18-35 years in good health. Both conserved end residues are part of each CDR3. The order of the fields is V gene, CDR3 protein.

>TRBV20-1
CSAFGQGGNYGYTF
>TRBV12-3/TRBV12-4
CASSHSVPSTDTQYF
>TRBV3-1
CASSQDASKTSYLAKSQETQYF
>TRBV20-1
CSARPSGFTDTQYF
>TRBV18
CASSPPLESYGYTF
>TRBV20-1
CSAWAGESNQPQHF
>TRBV28
CASQAGLTGELFF
>TRBV27
CASSWTGGNNSPLHF
>TRBV7-2
CASSLQGGISSGNTIYF
>TRBV7-2
CASSGTWVDSYTF
>TRBV7-2
CASSVAGQYGYTF
>TRBV20-1
CSARPTGGRGYTF
>TRBV12-3/TRBV12-4
CASRPNRGFRQQYF
>TRBV6-1
CASSDRGLVGTNEQFF
>TRBV7-9
CASSLTVTYNEQFF
>TRBV6-5
CASNRQGVDYGYTF
>TRBV6-2/TRBV6-3
CASNDGAGEETQYF
>TRBV10-3
CAISESGTGVHGQYF
>TRBV29-1
CSVEASGSYNEQFF
>TRBV20-1
CSAPWTGWTQYF
>TRBV18
CASSRWGPSGRTYNEQFF
>TRBV28
CASKFRGGGSPLHF
>TRBV20-1
CSARGPDSNYGYTF
>TRBV7-2
CASSPAFMDGYTF
>TRBV7-9
CASSSPKGAKNIQYF
>TRBV20-1
CSAPVGRSYEQYF
>TRBV6-1
CASSMNGYSNQPQHF
>TRBV18
CASSRGAGYNEQYF
>TRBV18
CASSQGRGAEAFF